The next 8 T cell receptor beta chains were all read from a single sample in a study of vaccination and CD4 T cells after COVID-19 (dated by TCRdb to between 2021 and 2024). The antigens these receptors bind are not known. The protocol used for the library was PCR. Sequenced using an Illumina iSeq 100. TCR sequencing of DNA from cultured CD4+ T cells used the Oncomine TCR Beta short-read assay at the Johns Hopkins FTIC core. Starting from the raw public reads, TCRdb applied fastp trimming at Q25, assembled clones with MiXCR and retained in-frame beta chains. A single entry per CDR3 protein holds the most common genes and DNA from its merged rows. The sample includes around 26,000 distinct CDR3 sequences, with around two thirds observed a single time. The ten largest clonotypes hold under 9% of the sample. According to the study, the label for this sample's treatment or condition signals: roughly ten-day PBMC culture with coronavirus spike peptide pools or control peptides (ViraFEST assay).

The specimen sequenced was CD4+ T cells from blood, cultured in vitro. These receptors all stem from a human donor who had recovered from COVID-19.

V gene TRBV7-6 combines with J gene TRBJ2-3; D gene uncertain. V was trimmed by 6 bases and J by 2 bases, leaving 9 bases between them. Germline V lookup: CDR1 SGHVS, CDR2 FNYEAQ. This CDR3 is built from 13 residues. The DNA for the CDR3 is TGTGCCAGCAGGTCATCCCTCACAGATACGCAGTATTTT. This gives the protein CASRSSLTDTQYF.

The chain is built from TRBV12-3 or TRBV12-4 and TRBJ2-4; the D is unclear. V lost 1 base and J 8 bases, leaving 9 bases between the germline ends. CDR3 length: 13 residues. The CDR3 DNA is TGTGCCAGCAGTTTAGGTCAGGCAGACATTCAGTACTTC. Translation: CASSLGQADIQYF.

This rearrangement joins TRBV19 to TRBJ2-3, with 11 bases identical to TRBD2. The V gene end was trimmed by 6 bases and the J gene end by 0 bases; junction bases not matched to a gene: 11. The CDR3 spans 18 residues. Per germline, CDR1 LNHDA and CDR2 SQIVND (reference sequence). Here the CDR3 reads CASRNPGLAVSSTDTQYF. The CDR3 DNA follows: TGTGCCAGTAGGAATCCGGGACTAGCGGTATCTAGCACAGATACGCAGTATTTT.

This clonotype turned up a few times. The chain carries TRBV7-9 and TRBJ1-2; a weak D match, TRBD1 (5 bases). Germline V lookup: CDR1 SEHNR, CDR2 FQNEAQ (reference sequence). V was clipped by 2 bases and J by 4 bases, with 26 bases between them. CDR3 length: 19 residues. CDR3 sequence reads: CASSLRDPGDVGLFYGYTF. CDR3 DNA sequence: TGTGCCAGCAGCTTACGAGACCCCGGGGACGTGGGCCTCTTCTATGGCTACACCTTC. The full variable domain, its missing parts supplied by reference TRBV7-9 and TRBJ1-2, is DTGVSQNPRHKITKRGQNVTFRCDPISEHNRLYWYRQTLGQGPEFLTYFQNEAQLEKSRLLSDRFSAERPKGSFSTLEIQRTEQGDSAMYLCASSLRDPGDVGLFYGYTFGSGTRLTVV.

The chain carries TRBV11-2 and TRBJ2-5, with D maybe TRBD2 (6 bases). V was trimmed by 1 base and J by 4 bases, leaving 19 bases between them. CDR3 size: 17 residues. The germline V gene has CDR1 SGHAT and CDR2 FQNNGV. The CDR3 spells CASSLGTGAGRGETQYF. The CDR3 DNA reads TGTGCCAGCAGCTTAGGGACTGGTGCGGGACGGGGAGAGACCCAGTACTTC.

V is TRBV7-9 and J is TRBJ2-1; 8 bases fit TRBD2. Germline trimming cut 4 bases from V and 9 bases from J; bases unmatched to any gene: 11. The CDR3 length is 15 residues. Germline V gene data show CDR1 as SEHNR and CDR2 as FQNEAQ (reference sequence). As DNA, the CDR3 is TGTGCCAGCAGCTCCCAAATTGCGGGAGGTGTTGAGCAGTTCTTC. Amino acids: CASSSQIAGGVEQFF.

Regarding this clonotype: As the CDR3 is not closed by the conserved phenylalanine or tryptophan, this likely results from a read error. The chain combines TRBV6-2 or TRBV6-3 with TRBJ1-2; 11 bases match TRBD1. The CDR3 length is 14 residues. Germline values: CDR1 MNHEY, CDR2 SVGEGT. Trimming cost V 6 bases and J 4 bases; bases outside gene matches: 4. The chain's CDR3 is CASRDRGLFYGYTL. CDR3 in DNA: TGTGCCAGCAGGGACAGGGGGCTCTTCTATGGCTACACCCTC.

The chain uses TRBV7-2 and TRBJ1-3; no definite D call. This CDR3 has 12 amino acids. Germline assignment: CDR1 SGHTA and CDR2 FQGNSA. V was cut by 8 bases and J by 5 bases, with 10 bases left in between. For the CDR3, the DNA is TGTGCCAGCGGAACGGGCCGAAACACCATATATTTT. This sequence encodes CASGTGRNTIYF. The variable domain in full, with the rest retrieved from reference TRBV7-2 and TRBJ1-3, is GAGVSQSPSNKVTEKGKDVELRCDPISGHTALYWYRQSLGQGLEFLIYFQGNSAPDKSGLPSDRFSAERTGGSVSTLTIQRTQQEDSAVYLCASGTGRNTIYFGEGSWLTVV.